Here is one T cell receptor (beta chain) with its context. Its antigen is not known. At one end the junction does not follow the germline gene, possibly because of a read error. This sample stems from a study of response to subunit inactivated influenza vaccine. From the RT-PCR reads, TCRdb called clonotypes with MiXCR, one entry per CDR3 protein. The sample carries 300,000 to 350,000 distinct CDR3 sequences, approximately 23% recorded once. Points from the study as a whole: Authors proposed each seasonal influenza vaccination draws in few new T cells.

Germline V gives CDR1 MGHDK, CDR2 SYGVNS. CDR3 length: 17 amino acids. The rearrangement joins TRBV25-1 to TRBJ1-4; D not certain. The sequence derives from a man between 50 and 75 years old who received an inactivated influenza vaccine. The material sequenced was PBMCs from blood, taken about 20 months after vaccination. The CDR3 DNA follows: TGTGCCAGCAGTGACCAAGTGGGAACAGTCGCTAATGAAGAACTGTTTTTT. The encoded protein is CASSDQVGTVANEELFF.